This is a list of T cell receptor beta chains from one sample in a study of shared clonotypes between healthy human individuals. Measured with immunoSEQ multiplex PCR; TCRdb has only the in-frame clones, and not every one. The sample has about 1 million clones, 65% to 75% seen once. Sequencing was done on a sample of memory CD4+ T cells sorted from blood. The source is a man in his late teens or twenties in good health. CDR3s include the opening cysteine and the closing phenylalanine or tryptophan. D genes are given only for firm matches. Only some rows state a clone size, as once, few, many or a class for expanded clones.

D	size	length	V	J	DNA	CDR3
TRBD1	.	15	TRBV27	TRBJ1-2	TGTGCCAGCAGCCCGGACAGGGGGCTTAGCTATGGCTACACCTTC	CASSPDRGLSYGYTF
TRBD1	.	17	TRBV7-8	TRBJ1-6	TGTGCCAGCACATCCCAACAGGGGAGCTCCTATAATTCACCCCTCCACTTT	CASTSQQGSSYNSPLHF
TRBD1	.	14	TRBV28	TRBJ1-2	TGTGCCAGCAGTTCACAGGGGGGCTTCTATGGCTACACCTTC	CASSSQGGFYGYTF
TRBD1	once	15	TRBV5-1	TRBJ2-1	TGCGCCAGCAGCTTGGAGGGGGCAATCAACAATGAGCAGTTCTTC	CASSLEGAINNEQFF
TRBD2	.	16	TRBV18	TRBJ2-7	TGTGCCAGCTCACCACCAGGACTAGCGGGGGAACGGGAGCAGTACTTC	CASSPPGLAGEREQYF
.	.	13	TRBV18	TRBJ2-5	TGTGCCAGCTCCGTGCTGTACCAAGAGACCCAGTACTTC	CASSVLYQETQYF
TRBD2	.	15	TRBV7-9	TRBJ2-7	TGTGCCAGCTCTCGTCGGCTAGCGGAAGCCTACGAGCAGTACTTC	CASSRRLAEAYEQYF
TRBD2	.	15	TRBV9	TRBJ2-1	TGTGCCAGCAGCCCCGCCCGGACTAGCGGGGGAGAGCAGTTCTTC	CASSPARTSGGEQFF
.	once	14	TRBV5-8	TRBJ2-2	TGTGCCAGCAGCTTGGGGCACAAGACCGGGGAGCTGTTTTTT	CASSLGHKTGELFF
.	.	12	TRBV7-6	TRBJ2-5	TGTGCCAGCAGCCACCAAAGGGAGACCCAGTACTTC	CASSHQRETQYF
.	.	17	TRBV29-1	TRBJ2-1	TGCAGCGTTGACCGACCCCTCGGACAGAGCTCCTACAATGAGCAGTTCTTC	CSVDRPLGQSSYNEQFF
.	few	11	TRBV20-1	TRBJ1-2	TGCAGTGGGAGCGATGGAAATGGCTACACCTTC	CSGSDGNGYTF
.	.	13	TRBV4-1	TRBJ1-1	TGCGCCAGCAGCCAAGTGGGGAACACTGAAGCTTTCTTT	CASSQVGNTEAFF